What follows describes a single T cell receptor (beta chain). Antigen: not known. Distinct nucleotide sequences in the sample also encode this CDR3. Both 60 Vbeta primers and 13 Jbeta primers went into the PCR. Clones were read by immunoSEQ multiplex PCR, and TCRdb kept only the in-frame ones, dropping some. Found here are 130,000 or so clones, around 9% of them singletons; the top ten hold 4.5% to 7%. The data stem from a study of cytomegalovirus exposure and HLA in healthy donors. The length of the CDR3 is 15 residues. Unmatched junction bases numbered 4, after V lost 0 bases and J lost 7 bases. Germline V CDR1 and CDR2: LGHNA, YNFKEQ. Study-wide results and caveats: Later analysis placed DRB1 highest and HLA-C lowest in TCR association rates, which differed by HLA locus. In a later analysis, several top co-occurrence clusters appeared linked to parvovirus B19, influenza, CMV and Epstein-Barr virus. Some TCR beta chains (roughly 150 of them) were listed as cytomegalovirus-associated.

Donors counted as nominally healthy when sampled, yet unrecorded immune exposures were likely. This chain connects TRBV4-2 to TRBJ2-1; 9 bases align to TRBD2. This sequence was found in a man in his forties in good health and CMV-seronegative. The material sequenced was PBMCs. CDR3 residues: CASSQDAGGHNEQFF. Here the CDR3 DNA reads TGTGCCAGCAGCCAAGATGCGGGGGGGCATAATGAGCAGTTCTTC.